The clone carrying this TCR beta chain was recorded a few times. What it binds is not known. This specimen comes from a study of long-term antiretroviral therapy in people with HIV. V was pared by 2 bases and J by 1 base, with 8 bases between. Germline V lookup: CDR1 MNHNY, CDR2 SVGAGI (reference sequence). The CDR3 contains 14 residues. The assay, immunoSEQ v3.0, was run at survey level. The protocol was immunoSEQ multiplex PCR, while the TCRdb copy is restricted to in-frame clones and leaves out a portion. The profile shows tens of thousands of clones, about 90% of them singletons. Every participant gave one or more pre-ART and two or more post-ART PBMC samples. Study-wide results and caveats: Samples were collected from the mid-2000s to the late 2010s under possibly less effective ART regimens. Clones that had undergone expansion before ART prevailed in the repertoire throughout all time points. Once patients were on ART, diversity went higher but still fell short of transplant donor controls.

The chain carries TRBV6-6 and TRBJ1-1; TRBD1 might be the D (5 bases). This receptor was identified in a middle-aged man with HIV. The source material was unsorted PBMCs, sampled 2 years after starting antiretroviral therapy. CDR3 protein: CASSYGGENTEAFF. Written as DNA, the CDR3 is TGTGCCAGCAGTTACGGGGGGGAGAACACTGAAGCTTTCTTT.